This entry concerns a single T cell receptor beta chain. The antigen remains undetermined. The record originates from a study of Tregs in tolerant kidney transplant recipients. Related graft donors supplied nonmyeloablative bone marrow transplants, and mixed chimerism was transient. The study, taken as a whole, reports: Expanding Tregs on activated donor B cells appeared to best identify donor-specific TCRbeta clones. Biological reproducibility was not directly addressed, but technical replication error appeared minimal.

Libraries were prepared by immunoSEQ multiplex PCR; TCRdb keeps only in-frame clonotypes and omits some of them. The sample carries approximately 82,000 clones, 80% to 95% recorded once. Germline-derived CDR1 and CDR2 are LGHNA and YNFKEQ. The CDR3 has 17 residues. Germline trimming cut 0 bases from V and 5 bases from J; bases unmatched to any gene: 12. This TCR was recovered from a human patient who received a combined kidney and bone marrow transplant. Some of the T cells might come from the graft donor. Here the sequenced sample was CD4+ T cells from blood (PBMCs), taken 12 months after the transplant. The chain couples TRBV4-2 to TRBJ2-5; 7 bases are shared with TRBD2. CDR3 coding DNA: TGTGCCAGCAGCCAAGAATGGGTGCGGCGGGGGTGGGAGACCCAGTACTTC. It specifies CASSQEWVRRGWETQYF.